This TCR beta chain was recovered during a study of blood T cell repertoires in COVID-19. On the study more broadly: COVID-19 samples, acute and convalescent, were from the United States, Italy and Spain. T cells, B-cell-depleted T cells, or PBMCs provided the cDNA or gDNA that served as material.

Authors' data handling: Reference gene primers were amplified, and this amplification served to estimate nucleated cell counts. TCRdb keeps only in-frame clones here, not all; method: immunoSEQ multiplex PCR. For V, J and clone size, that table is used; D and trimming come from the DNA. The sample records about 200,000 clones, 90% being singletons. In germline, CDR1 is SGHAT, CDR2 FQDESV (reference sequence). The CDR3 has 13 amino acids. Trimming cost V 5 bases and J 1 base, with 8 bases left between them. A single count supports this clone. Specimen: peripheral blood. The receptor was isolated from a man aged 50 to 59 with acute or convalescent COVID-19. The V call is TRBV11-1, the J call TRBJ1-1; weak D call: TRBD1 (6 bases). The CDR3 here is CASSKTGNTEAFF. The CDR3 bases are TGTGCCAGCAGCAAGACAGGGAACACTGAAGCTTTCTTT.